This is a list of T cell receptor beta chains from one sample in a study of blood T cells in healthy people across ages. TCRdb redid the calling of the 5' RACE reads with MiXCR, one entry per CDR3 protein. Of about 280,000 distinct CDR3 sequences in the sample, 25% to 30% are singletons; the top ten hold over 25%. The specimen was blood. The receptors shown here come from a woman between 65 and 79 years old in good health. Both conserved end residues are trimmed from each CDR3.

j_call,cdr3_length,v_call,cdr3_aa
TRBJ2-7,14,TRBV7-8,ASSPGGLARVVEQY
TRBJ2-7,12,TRBV28,ASSLVSGGYEQY
TRBJ1-4,12,TRBV20-1,SAPSQEVNEKLF
TRBJ1-3,13,TRBV29-1,SVLTGNTFGNTIY
TRBJ2-5,12,TRBV6-5,ASKVAGGQETQY
TRBJ2-2,12,TRBV5-1,ASSLDRNVGELF
TRBJ2-5,10,TRBV29-1,SVFGGGETQY
TRBJ2-3,11,TRBV12-3/TRBV12-4,ASRNSIPDTQY
TRBJ1-1,13,TRBV20-1,SAATTGVMNTEAF
TRBJ2-5,13,TRBV29-1,SVGFERLSQETQY
TRBJ1-1,15,TRBV4-2,ASSQDLGGPGDTEAF
TRBJ2-7,13,TRBV6-5,ASRNTVRGGYEQY
TRBJ2-3,13,TRBV20-1,SAATGTRDADTQY
TRBJ2-6,12,TRBV11-2,ATTGTAGANVLT
TRBJ2-7,15,TRBV6-5,ASSYSMSGTRSYEQY
TRBJ2-3,11,TRBV27,ASSPPGADTQY
TRBJ2-7,9,TRBV6-2/TRBV6-3,ASSYLAGQY
.,13,TRBV20-1,SARDHGSGEYEQY
TRBJ2-2,15,TRBV27,ASSLGTSTKNTGELF
TRBJ2-7,11,TRBV18,ASSPWTRNEQY
TRBJ1-4,12,TRBV20-1,SARSPGANEKLF
TRBJ2-1,13,TRBV20-1,SAKPGTSGHNEQF
TRBJ2-3,13,TRBV29-1,SVSRTSGTADTQY
TRBJ2-4,11,TRBV3-1,ASSSLAKNIQY
TRBJ2-4,13,TRBV2,ASRSSGTEKNIQY
TRBJ1-5,15,TRBV6-5,ASSYSSSQGRNQPQH
TRBJ2-4,13,TRBV20-1,SARDQGTGENIQY
.,12,TRBV20-1,SAGPVPSTDTQH
TRBJ2-7,9,TRBV27,ASSTGTSKY
TRBJ2-2,13,TRBV7-8,ASTRGTTPGGELF
.,15,TRBV29-1,SVEALGLADLSHEQF
TRBJ2-1,15,TRBV12-3/TRBV12-4,ASSLFWTSGGGNEQF
TRBJ1-4,14,TRBV7-9,ASSLGLGQRNEKLF
TRBJ2-5,10,TRBV2,ASSTRQETQY
TRBJ1-3,10,TRBV29-1,SVVGAGNTIY
TRBJ1-5,15,TRBV4-2,ASSQGSLGESNQPQH
TRBJ1-2,13,TRBV6-5,ASSRTGGTLYGYT
TRBJ1-2,13,TRBV12-3/TRBV12-4,ASRPGGGQGYGYT
.,18,TRBV12-3/TRBV12-4,AGSLSGWGLAASSSYEQY
TRBJ2-1,13,TRBV9,ASSVDETSYNEQF
TRBJ1-2,12,TRBV12-3/TRBV12-4,ASSQGRPNYGYT
TRBJ2-1,14,TRBV19,ASSILGTNTYNEQF
TRBJ1-4,13,TRBV7-2,ASSYAGGAWEKLF
.,15,TRBV7-2,ASSLAPGSGRTNEQF
TRBJ1-6,13,TRBV6-5,ASRPTLTGLSPLH
TRBJ2-1,14,TRBV2,ASSELGVGVRNEQF
TRBJ2-1,15,TRBV10-1,ASSESRQESNYNEQF
TRBJ2-1,13,TRBV5-1,ASSAGQGNYNEQS
TRBJ1-2,14,TRBV7-2,ASSPGTGRGRHGYT
TRBJ2-5,16,TRBV20-1,SAPRHPTSGPRGETQY
TRBJ2-2,13,TRBV12-3/TRBV12-4,ASRITGTDTGELF
TRBJ1-4,11,TRBV29-1,SVGTGGGEKLF
TRBJ2-7,12,TRBV28,ASRSSRPSYEQY
TRBJ2-5,10,TRBV28,ASSLNGETQY